The sequence of this T cell receptor beta chain was determined in a study of read filtering for tumor transcriptome and immune sequencing. Turning to the study itself: Transcriptome libraries were built from DNase-treated RNA. The study's findings and limits: RNA-seq captured clonotypes less deeply and reliably than IR-seq. This fraction held mixed bone marrow immune cells after CD138-negative sorting.

Concerning this clonotype itself: Its specificity is unknown. This may arise from a read error, as a much more abundant clone is one base away.

Molecular barcoded adaptors covering alpha/delta and beta/gamma chains were used on about 0.4 ug RNA. Via MiXCR, TCRdb re-called the reads, giving one row per CDR3 protein. The table includes over 45,000 distinct CDR3 sequences, around 19% detected once. Trimming cost V 4 bases and J 3 bases, with 20 bases left between them. Per the germline V gene, CDR1 is SGHRS and CDR2 is YFSETQ. The CDR3 spans 17 residues. This clonotype was sampled from a donor aged 40 or older with multiple myeloma. The rearrangement uses TRBV5-1 and TRBJ2-1; D is possibly TRBD2 (6 bases). The sequenced sample consisted of a population of CD138-negative cells sorted from bone marrow. The CDR3 DNA follows: TGCGCCAGCAGCGGGACGACTAGTGGCAGCAACTACAATGAGCAGTTCTTC. This gives the protein CASSGTTSGSNYNEQFF.